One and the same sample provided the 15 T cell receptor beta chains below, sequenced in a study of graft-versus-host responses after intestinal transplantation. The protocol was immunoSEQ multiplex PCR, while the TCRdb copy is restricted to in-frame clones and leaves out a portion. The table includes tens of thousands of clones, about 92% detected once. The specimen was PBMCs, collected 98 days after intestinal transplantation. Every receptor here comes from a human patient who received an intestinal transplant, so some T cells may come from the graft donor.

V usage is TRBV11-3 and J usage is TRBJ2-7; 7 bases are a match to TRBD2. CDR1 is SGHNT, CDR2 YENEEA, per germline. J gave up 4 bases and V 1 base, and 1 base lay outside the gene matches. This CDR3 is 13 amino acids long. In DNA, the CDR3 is TGTGCCAGCAGCTTAGTGCGGGAGTACGAGCAGTACTTC. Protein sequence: CASSLVREYEQYF.

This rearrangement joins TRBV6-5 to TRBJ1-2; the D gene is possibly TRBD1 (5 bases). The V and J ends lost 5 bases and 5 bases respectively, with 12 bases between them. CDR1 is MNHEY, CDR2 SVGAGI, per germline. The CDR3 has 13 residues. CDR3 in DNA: TGTGCCAGCAGTGACGGGGGAGGATATGGCTACACCTTC. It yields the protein CASSDGGGYGYTF.

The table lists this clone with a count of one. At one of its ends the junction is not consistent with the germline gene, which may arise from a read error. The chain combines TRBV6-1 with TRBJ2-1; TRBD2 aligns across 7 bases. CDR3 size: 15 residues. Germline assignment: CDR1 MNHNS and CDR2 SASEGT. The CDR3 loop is CTSSGTTWSYNEQFF. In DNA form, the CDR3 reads TGTACCAGCAGTGGGACTACCTGGTCCTACAATGAGCAGTTCTTC.

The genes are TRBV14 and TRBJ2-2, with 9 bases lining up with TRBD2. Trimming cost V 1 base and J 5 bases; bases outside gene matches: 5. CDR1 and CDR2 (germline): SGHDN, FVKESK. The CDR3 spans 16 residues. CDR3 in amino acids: CASSQVSGRGTGELFF. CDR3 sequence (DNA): TGTGCCAGCAGCCAAGTTAGCGGGAGAGGTACCGGGGAGCTGTTTTTT.

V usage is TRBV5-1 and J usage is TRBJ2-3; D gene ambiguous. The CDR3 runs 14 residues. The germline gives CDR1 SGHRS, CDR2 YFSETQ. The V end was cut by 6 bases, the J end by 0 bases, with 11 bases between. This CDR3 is CASKGSSSTDTQYF. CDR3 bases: TGCGCCAGCAAGGGCAGCTCTAGCACAGATACGCAGTATTTT.

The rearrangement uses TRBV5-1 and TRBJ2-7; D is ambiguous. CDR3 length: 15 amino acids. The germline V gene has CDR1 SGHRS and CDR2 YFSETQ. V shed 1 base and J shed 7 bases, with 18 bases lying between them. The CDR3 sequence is CASSLRAGTPTEQYF. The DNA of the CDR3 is TGCGCCAGCAGCTTGAGGGCAGGTACGCCTACGGAGCAGTACTTC.

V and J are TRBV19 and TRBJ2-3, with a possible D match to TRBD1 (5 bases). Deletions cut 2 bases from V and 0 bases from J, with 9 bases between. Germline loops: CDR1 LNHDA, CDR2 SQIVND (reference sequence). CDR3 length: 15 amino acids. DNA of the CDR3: TGTGCCAGTAGTATATTAGGGGCCAGCACAGATACGCAGTATTTT. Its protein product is CASSILGASTDTQYF.

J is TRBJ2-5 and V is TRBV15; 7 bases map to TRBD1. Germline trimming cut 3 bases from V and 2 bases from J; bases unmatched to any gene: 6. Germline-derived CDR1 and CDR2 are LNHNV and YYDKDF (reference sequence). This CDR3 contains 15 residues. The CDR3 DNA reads TGTGCCACCAGCAGGGCATTGGACAGGCAAGAGACCCAGTACTTC. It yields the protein CATSRALDRQETQYF.

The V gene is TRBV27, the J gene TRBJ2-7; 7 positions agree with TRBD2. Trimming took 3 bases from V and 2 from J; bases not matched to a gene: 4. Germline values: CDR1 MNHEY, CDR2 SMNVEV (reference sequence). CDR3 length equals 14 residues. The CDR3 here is CASSLVGGTYEQYF. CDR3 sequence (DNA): TGTGCCAGCAGTTTGGTGGGAGGGACCTACGAGCAGTACTTC.

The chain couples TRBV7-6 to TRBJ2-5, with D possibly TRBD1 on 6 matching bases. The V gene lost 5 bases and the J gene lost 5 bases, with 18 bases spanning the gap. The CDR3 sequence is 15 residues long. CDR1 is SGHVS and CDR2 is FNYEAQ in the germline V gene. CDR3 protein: CASSRTAGVQETQYF. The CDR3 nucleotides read TGTGCCAGCAGCCGAACCGCAGGGGTACAGGAGACCCAGTACTTC.

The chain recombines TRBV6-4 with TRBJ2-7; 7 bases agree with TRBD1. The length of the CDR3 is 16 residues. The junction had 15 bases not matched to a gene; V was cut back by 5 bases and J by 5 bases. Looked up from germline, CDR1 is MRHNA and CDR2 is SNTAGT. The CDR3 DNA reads TGTGCCAGCAGTCCATCGACAGGGACCGTCCCCGACGAGCAGTACTTC. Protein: CASSPSTGTVPDEQYF.

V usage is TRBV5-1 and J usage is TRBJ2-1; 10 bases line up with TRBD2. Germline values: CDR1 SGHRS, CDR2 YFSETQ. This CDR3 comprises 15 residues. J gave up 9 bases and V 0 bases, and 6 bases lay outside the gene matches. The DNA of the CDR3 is TGCGCCAGCAGCTTGGGAAGCGGGAGGGGGAGTGAGCAGTTCTTC. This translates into CASSLGSGRGSEQFF.

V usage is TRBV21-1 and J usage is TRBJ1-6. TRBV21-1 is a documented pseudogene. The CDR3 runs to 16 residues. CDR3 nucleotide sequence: TGTGCCAGCAGCAAAAGGTCAGATAGCGGAATATCACCCCTCCACTTT. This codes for CASSKRSDSGISPLHF.

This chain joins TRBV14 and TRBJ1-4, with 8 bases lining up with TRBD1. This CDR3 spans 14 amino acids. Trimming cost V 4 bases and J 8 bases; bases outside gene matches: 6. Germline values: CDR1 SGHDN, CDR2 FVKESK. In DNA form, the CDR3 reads TGTGCCAGCAGCCCTCGGACAGGGAACGAAAAACTGTTTTTT. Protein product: CASSPRTGNEKLFF.

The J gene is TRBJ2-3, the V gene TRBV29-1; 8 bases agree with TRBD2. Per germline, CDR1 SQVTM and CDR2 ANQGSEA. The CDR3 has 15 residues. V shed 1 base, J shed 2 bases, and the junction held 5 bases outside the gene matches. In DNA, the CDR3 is TGCAGCGTTGAAGTTGGACTAGCTTTCACAGATACGCAGTATTTT. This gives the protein CSVEVGLAFTDTQYF.